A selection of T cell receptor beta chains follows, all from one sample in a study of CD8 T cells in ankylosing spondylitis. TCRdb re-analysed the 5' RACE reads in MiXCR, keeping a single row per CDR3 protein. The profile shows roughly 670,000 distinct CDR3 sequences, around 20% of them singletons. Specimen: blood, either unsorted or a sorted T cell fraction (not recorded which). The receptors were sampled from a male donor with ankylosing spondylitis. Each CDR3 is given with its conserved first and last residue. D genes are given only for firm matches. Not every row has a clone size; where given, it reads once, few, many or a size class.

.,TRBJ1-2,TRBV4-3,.,TGCGCCAGCAGCCAAGATTTGGGCCCCCGTGGGGGCTACACCTTC,CASSQDLGPRGGYTF
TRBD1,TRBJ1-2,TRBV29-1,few,TGCAGCGTTACCACCGGGACAGCCTATGGCTACACCTTC,CSVTTGTAYGYTF
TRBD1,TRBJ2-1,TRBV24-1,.,TGTGCCACCAGTGACCGTCCCGGGACAGGGAACAGAGGCTCCTACAATGAGCAGTTCTTC,CATSDRPGTGNRGSYNEQFF
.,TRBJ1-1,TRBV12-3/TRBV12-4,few,TGTGCCAGCAGGCATAGTACAGGGATGGGGGAAGCTTTCTTT,CASRHSTGMGEAFF
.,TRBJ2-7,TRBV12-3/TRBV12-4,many,TGTGCCAGCAGTTTCGGGTTGAACTACGAGCAGTACTTC,CASSFGLNYEQYF
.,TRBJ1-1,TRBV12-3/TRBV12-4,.,TGTGCCAGCAGTTATCGGTCGAACACTGAAGCTTTCTTT,CASSYRSNTEAFF
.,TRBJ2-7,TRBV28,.,TGTGCCAGCAGTCCTCCTCCCGGGGCAGCGGGACAGGCCCCCTACGAGCAGTACTTC,CASSPPPGAAGQAPYEQYF
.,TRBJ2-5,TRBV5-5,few,TGTGCCAGCAGCACATTTTTGGAGACCCAGTACTTC,CASSTFLETQYF
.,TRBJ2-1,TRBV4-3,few,TGCGCCAGCAGCCAAGTCTTCGAGTCAGGCTCCTACAATGAGCAGTTCTTC,CASSQVFESGSYNEQFF
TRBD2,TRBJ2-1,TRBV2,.,TGTGCCAGCATCGGGACTACCCTCAATGAGCAGTTCTTC,CASIGTTLNEQFF
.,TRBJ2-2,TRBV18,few,TGTGCCAGCTCACCGTCTCGGCAGACCACCGGGGAGCTGTTTTTT,CASSPSRQTTGELFF
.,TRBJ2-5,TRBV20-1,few,TGCAGTGCTAGTATTAGGGGTCAGACCCAGTACTTC,CSASIRGQTQYF
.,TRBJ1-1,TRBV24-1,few,TGTGCCACCAGGGGATCGAGAGGACAAGGGAACACTGAAGCTTTCTTT,CATRGSRGQGNTEAFF
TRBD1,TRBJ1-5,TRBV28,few,TGTGCCAGCAGTCCCCTGGACAGGGGGCGTATGCCCCAGCATTTT,CASSPLDRGRMPQHF
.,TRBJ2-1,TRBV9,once,TGTGCCAGCAGCGGGGGGGCGAGTTTAGTTTCGTATGAGCAGTTCTTC,CASSGGASLVSYEQFF
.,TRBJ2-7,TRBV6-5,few,TGTGCCAGCAGTTACTCGGCGAGATCCGAGCAGTACTTC,CASSYSARSEQYF
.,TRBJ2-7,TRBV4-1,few,TGCGCCAGCAGCCCAGGGACCCATAGCTCCTACGAGCAGTACTTC,CASSPGTHSSYEQYF
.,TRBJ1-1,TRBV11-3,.,TGTGCCAGCAAGGGGGTGAACACTGAAGCTTTCTTT,CASKGVNTEAFF
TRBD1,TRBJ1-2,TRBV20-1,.,TGCAGTGCTAGACTTTCCGCCGGGACAGCAAGCCTCAATAACTATGGCTACACCTTC,CSARLSAGTASLNNYGYTF
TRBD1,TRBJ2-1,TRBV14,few,TGTGCCAGCAGCCCCCTGCGACAGGGGGCGTACGAGCAGTTCTTC,CASSPLRQGAYEQFF
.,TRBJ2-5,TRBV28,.,TGTGCCAGCAGTCCCCCTAGAGCAATCGGGGAGACCCAGTACTTC,CASSPPRAIGETQYF
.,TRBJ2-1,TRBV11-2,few,TGTGCCAGCAGCCTACGGGTAGCAGGCTACAATGAGCAGTTCTTC,CASSLRVAGYNEQFF
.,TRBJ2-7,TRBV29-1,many,TGCAGCGCCGGACAGGGACTAGCCTACGAGCAGTACTTC,CSAGQGLAYEQYF
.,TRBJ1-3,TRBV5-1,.,TGCGCCAGCAGCCCTACGGGACAACCATCAAACACCATATATTTT,CASSPTGQPSNTIYF
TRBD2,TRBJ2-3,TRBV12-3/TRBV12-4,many,TGTGCCAGCAGTTTAGAGGGGAGCGGGAGGAGCACAGATACGCAGTATTTT,CASSLEGSGRSTDTQYF
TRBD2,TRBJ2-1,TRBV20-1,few,TGCAGTGCTAGGATTGAGAGGGCTAGCGGGATGCACGAGCAGTTCTTC,CSARIERASGMHEQFF
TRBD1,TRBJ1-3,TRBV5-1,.,TGCGCCAGCAGCTTGGGGGACAGGGTCGGAAACACCATATATTTT,CASSLGDRVGNTIYF
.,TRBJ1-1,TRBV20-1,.,TGCAGTGCTAGAGATAGGGGAAACACTGAAGCTTTCTTT,CSARDRGNTEAFF
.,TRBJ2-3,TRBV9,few,TGTGCCAGCAGCGAGATTAGCACAGATACGCAGTATTTT,CASSEISTDTQYF
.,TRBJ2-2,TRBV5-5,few,TGTGCCAGCAGCTTGGCACCCAGGACATCGAACACCGGGGAGCTGTTTTTT,CASSLAPRTSNTGELFF
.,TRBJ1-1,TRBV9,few,TGTGCCAGCACCCCCAGGACTGAAGCTTTCTTT,CASTPRTEAFF
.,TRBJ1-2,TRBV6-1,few,TGTGCCAGCAGCCAGCCAGGCTTAGACTATGGCTACACCTTC,CASSQPGLDYGYTF
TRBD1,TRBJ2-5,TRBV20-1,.,TGCAGTGCTAAAGACAGGGTGGGCCAAGAGACCCAGTACTTC,CSAKDRVGQETQYF
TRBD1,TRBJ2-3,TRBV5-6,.,TGTGCCAGCAGCCGCGAGGGGGCCCGCAGAAATACGCAGTATTTT,CASSREGARRNTQYF
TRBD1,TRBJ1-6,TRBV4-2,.,TGTGCCAGCAGCCAAGCACCGGGACAGGGAATCGGTTCACCCCTCCACTTT,CASSQAPGQGIGSPLHF
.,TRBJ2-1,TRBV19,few,TGTGCCAGTAGGACTCTCGCGGATCCCAACAATGAGCAGTTCTTC,CASRTLADPNNEQFF
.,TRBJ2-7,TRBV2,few,TGTGCCAGCAGTGAAAGTCTCTACGAGCAGTACTTC,CASSESLYEQYF
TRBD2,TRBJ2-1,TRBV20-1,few,TGCAGTGCCTGGGGACTAGCGGGAGTTGATGAGCAGTTCTTC,CSAWGLAGVDEQFF
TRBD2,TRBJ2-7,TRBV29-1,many,TGCAGCGTCCCGCTGACTAGCGGGAGTGGAGAGCAGTACTTC,CSVPLTSGSGEQYF
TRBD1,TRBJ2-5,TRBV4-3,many,TGCGCCAGCAGCCAAGCACCGCCCGGACAGGGGGAGACCCAGTACTTC,CASSQAPPGQGETQYF
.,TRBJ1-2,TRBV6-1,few,TGTGCCAGCAGTGAGCAACGACAGGTTCGATATGGCTACACCTTC,CASSEQRQVRYGYTF
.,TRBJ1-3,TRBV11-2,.,TGTGCCAGCAGCCATGTCACGGGGCATGGAAACACCATATATTTT,CASSHVTGHGNTIYF
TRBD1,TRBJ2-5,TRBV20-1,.,TGCAGTGCTAAGCCCGACAGGGGGCGGCGAGAGACCCAGTACTTC,CSAKPDRGRRETQYF
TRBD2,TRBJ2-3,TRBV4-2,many,TGTGCCAGCAGCCAACTCAAAGCGGGAGGGCCTTCAGATACGCAGTATTTT,CASSQLKAGGPSDTQYF
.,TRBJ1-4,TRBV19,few,TGTGCCAGTACCTTCACTCGGGGACGGCGGGGTAATGAAAAACTGTTTTTT,CASTFTRGRRGNEKLFF
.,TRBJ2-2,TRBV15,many,TGTGCCACCAGCAGAGATCGGAACAGGGCGAACACCGGGGAGCTGTTTTTT,CATSRDRNRANTGELFF
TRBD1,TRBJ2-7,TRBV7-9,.,TGTGCCAGCAGCCTCCCGACAGGGGGCATTTACGAGCAGTACTTC,CASSLPTGGIYEQYF
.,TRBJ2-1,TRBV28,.,TGTGCCAGCAGTTCCGGACTGACAAAAGGGATCTTC,CASSSGLTKGIF
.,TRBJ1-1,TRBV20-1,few,TGCAGTGCCCAAGCCGGATTTGAAGCTTTCTTT,CSAQAGFEAFF
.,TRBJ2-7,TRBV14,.,TGTGCCAGCAGCCAGCCCCAATCTCTTGGCTCCTACGAGCAGTACTTC,CASSQPQSLGSYEQYF
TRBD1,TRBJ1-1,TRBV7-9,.,TGTGCCAGCAGTTCAGGGGGCGAACCTGAAGCTTTCTTT,CASSSGGEPEAFF
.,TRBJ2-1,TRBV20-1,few,TGCAGTGCTAGGGTAGCGGTCTCCTACAATGAGCAGTTCTTC,CSARVAVSYNEQFF
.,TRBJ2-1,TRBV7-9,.,TGTGCCAGCAGCGACCCAACGGACAGAGTGTACAATGAGCAGTTCTTC,CASSDPTDRVYNEQFF
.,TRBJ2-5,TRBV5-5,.,TGTGCCAGCAGCGGCGTCTCAGGACAAGAGACCCAGTACTTC,CASSGVSGQETQYF
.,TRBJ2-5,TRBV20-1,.,TGCAGTGCTCCACAGGGGGGGGAGACCCAGTACTTC,CSAPQGGETQYF
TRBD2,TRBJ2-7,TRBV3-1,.,TGTGCCAGCAGCCAGCCCACTAGCGGGGGACGCTACGAGCAGTACTTC,CASSQPTSGGRYEQYF
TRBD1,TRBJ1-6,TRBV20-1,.,TGCAGTGCGCATGACAGGGCGGTTTATAATTCACCCCTCCACTTT,CSAHDRAVYNSPLHF
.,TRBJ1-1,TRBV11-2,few,TGTGCCAGCAGCTTGGGGTTACGCGGTAGGCCGAACACTGAAGCTTTCTTT,CASSLGLRGRPNTEAFF
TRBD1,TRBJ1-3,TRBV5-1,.,TGCGCCAGCAGCGTATCGGACAGGGCCTCTGGAAACACCATATATTTT,CASSVSDRASGNTIYF